Following are 24 T cell receptor beta chains from one sample sequenced in a study of brain T cells in children with intractable seizures. As to time point: blood from clinic visit 5 months post-surgery; TSC patient then seizure free. Clones were read by immunoSEQ multiplex PCR, and TCRdb kept only the in-frame ones, dropping some. The sample has about 340,000 clones, roughly 93% seen once. Sequencing used peripheral blood, obtained less than 6 months after surgery. All receptors come from a boy under three years old with tuberous sclerosis and intractable seizures.

This chain links TRBV11-2 with TRBJ2-2; D gene uncertain. Trimming pared 3 bases from V and 0 bases from J, leaving 5 bases between. This CDR3 is built from 14 residues. In germline, CDR1 is SGHAT, CDR2 FQNNGV. The CDR3: CASSFGTNTGELFF. The CDR3 nucleotides read TGTGCCAGCAGCTTTGGTACGAACACCGGGGAGCTGTTTTTT.

This clone was observed once. V gene TRBV19 combines with J gene TRBJ2-7; D might be TRBD1 (6 bases). There are 13 residues in the CDR3. CDR1 is LNHDA and CDR2 is SQIVND in the germline V gene (reference sequence). V dropped 4 bases and J dropped 5 bases, with 12 bases sitting between them. The CDR3 bases are TGTGCCAGTAGTAACAGGGTTGGAAACGAGCAGTACTTC. Its protein product is CASSNRVGNEQYF. Looking up the rest from reference TRBV19 and TRBJ2-7 gives the full variable domain: DGGITQSPKYLFRKEGQNVTLSCEQNLNHDAMYWYRQDPGQGLRLIYYSQIVNDFQKGDIAEGYSVSREKKESFPLTVTSAQKNPTAFYLCASSNRVGNEQYFGPGTRLTVT.

This chain joins TRBV7-3 and TRBJ2-7; 11 nucleotides match TRBD1. The ends lost 2 bases at V and 3 bases at J; junction bases unmatched: 3. Per the germline V gene, CDR1 is SGHTA and CDR2 is FQGTGA. The CDR3 runs to 15 residues. CDR3 bases: TGTGCCAGCAGCTTAGCCGGGACAGGGGGCTACGAGCAGTACTTC. It yields the protein CASSLAGTGGYEQYF.

The chain joins TRBV27 to TRBJ1-2; no clear D. V was trimmed by 7 bases and J by 8 bases, leaving 17 bases between them. Germline CDR1 is MNHEY and CDR2 is SMNVEV (reference sequence). The CDR3 contains 13 residues. The CDR3 is CASKPITGGGYTF. In DNA, the CDR3 is TGTGCCAGCAAACCTATCACCGGCGGGGGCTACACCTTC.

V gene TRBV7-9 combines with J gene TRBJ2-4; 9 bases match TRBD2. This CDR3 comprises 16 residues. With 1 base clipped from V and 3 bases from J, the junction kept 4 bases outside the gene matches. Germline values: CDR1 SEHNR, CDR2 FQNEAQ (reference sequence). The chain's CDR3 is CASSLVAGGVKNIQYF. The CDR3 region has the DNA TGTGCCAGCAGCTTAGTTGCGGGAGGGGTCAAAAACATTCAGTACTTC.

The rearrangement joins TRBV9 to TRBJ2-2; TRBD2 matches at 9 bases. V shed 2 bases, J shed 0 bases, and the junction held 5 bases outside the gene matches. This CDR3 contains 17 residues. Germline V CDR1 and CDR2: SGDLS, YYNGEE. The CDR3: CASSVSGRTSNTGELFF. In DNA, the CDR3 is TGTGCCAGCAGCGTTAGCGGGAGAACCTCGAACACCGGGGAGCTGTTTTTT.

The CDR3 coding sequence is TGTGCCAGCAGCAAACGTGGTATTGGGCGGGAGGGCCGTCCAGATACGCAGTATTTT. It encodes CASSKRGIGREGRPDTQYF. The rearrangement joins TRBV21-1 to TRBJ2-3; the table's D gene call, TRBD2, was not cross checked with the DNA. TRBV21-1 represents a pseudogene. This CDR3 contains 19 residues.

This sequence joins TRBV30 and TRBJ1-1, with D unclear. Trimming removed 5 bases from V and 1 base from J, with 14 bases in between. Germline V gene lookup returns CDR1 GTSNPN and CDR2 SVGIG (reference sequence). The CDR3 is 14 residues long. The CDR3 loop is CAWAYSPSNTEAFF. For the CDR3, the DNA is TGTGCCTGGGCTTATTCGCCTTCGAACACTGAAGCTTTCTTT.

This rearrangement joins TRBV30 to TRBJ1-1, with 10 positions matching TRBD1. Germline V gives CDR1 GTSNPN, CDR2 SVGIG (reference sequence). This CDR3 is built from 14 residues. Unmatched junction bases numbered 11, after V lost 8 bases and J lost 5 bases. CDR3: CAPRQGARRTEAFF. CDR3 sequence (DNA): TGTGCCCCGAGACAGGGGGCGCGGAGGACTGAAGCTTTCTTT.

DNA of the CDR3: TGCGCCAGCAGCCAAACCTGGACTAGCGGGGGTTCCAATGAGCAGTTCTTC. It translates to CASSQTWTSGGSNEQFF. The rearrangement uses TRBV4-1 and TRBJ2-1; TRBD2 matches at 13 bases. The CDR3 has 17 residues. V was clipped by 2 bases and J by 6 bases; unmatched bases: 7. Germline CDR1 MGHRA, CDR2 YSYEKL.

This chain links TRBV9 with TRBJ2-7; D possibly uses TRBD1 or TRBD2 (7 bases each). The CDR3 contains 16 residues. Germline V gives CDR1 SGDLS, CDR2 YYNGEE. V lost 4 bases and J lost 2, with 19 bases in between. DNA for the CDR3: TGTGCCAGCAGCCCAGGGGGGGAGAGATTCCCCTACGAGCAGTACTTC. It translates to CASSPGGERFPYEQYF.

The J gene is TRBJ2-1, the V gene TRBV18; 8 bases map to TRBD1. After removal of 6 bases from V and 0 bases from J, the junction contained 4 bases not matched to a gene. The CDR3 has 15 amino acids. Germline V gene sequence: CDR1 KGHSH, CDR2 LQKENI. CDR3 amino acids: CASSPDRVSYNEQFF. The CDR3 DNA follows: TGTGCCAGCTCGCCGGACAGGGTCTCCTACAATGAGCAGTTCTTC.

The chain recombines TRBV6-5 with TRBJ1-4; 7 positions agree with TRBD1. The CDR3 extends over 15 amino acids. Germline V gene sequence: CDR1 MNHEY, CDR2 SVGAGI. V was pared by 6 bases and J by 8 bases, with 12 bases of the junction left unmatched. The CDR3 sequence: CASRSSVQGREKLFF. For the CDR3, the DNA is TGTGCCAGCAGAAGTTCGGTACAGGGGCGGGAAAAACTGTTTTTT.

On this clone itself: Compared with germline, one end of the junction differs, possibly owing to a read error. This sequence joins TRBV7-7 and TRBJ2-5, with D tentatively TRBD1 or TRBD2 (6 bases each). Germline CDR1 and CDR2: SSHAT and FNYEAQ (reference sequence). The CDR3 has 15 amino acids. CDR3 nucleotide sequence: TGTGCTAGCAGCTTAGGCGGGACATATCAAGAGACCCAGTACTTC. Protein sequence: CASSLGGTYQETQYF.

This clone appeared once. The rearrangement uses TRBV9 and TRBJ2-5, with TRBD2 matching over 13 bases. CDR3 length: 15 residues. J was trimmed by 9 bases and V by 3 bases; bases with no gene match: 8. Germline assignment: CDR1 SGDLS and CDR2 YYNGEE. In DNA form, the CDR3 reads TGTGCCAGCAGCGAGGGGACTAGCGGGGTCCCGGCCCAGTACTTC. This codes for CASSEGTSGVPAQYF.

This sequence joins TRBV13 and TRBJ2-3; tentatively, D is TRBD1 (6 bases). Deletions cut 2 bases from V and 3 bases from J, with 12 bases between. CDR3 length equals 15 residues. Per the germline V gene, CDR1 is PRHDT and CDR2 is FYEKMQ (reference sequence). The CDR3 coding sequence is TGTGCCAGCAGCTTAAGGGCAGGGGTGACAGATACGCAGTATTTT. Encoded protein: CASSLRAGVTDTQYF.

This chain connects TRBV9 to TRBJ2-7; tentatively, D is TRBD1 (5 bases). CDR1 is SGDLS, CDR2 YYNGEE, per germline. The V end was cut by 0 bases, the J end by 5 bases, with 36 bases between. This CDR3 spans 22 amino acids. CDR3 in DNA: TGTGCCAGCAGCGTAGGGGGAAGTGGGGCTGCTCCTACCGATACCTACACGAACGAGCAGTACTTC. This translates into CASSVGGSGAAPTDTYTNEQYF.

This rearrangement joins TRBV10-1 to TRBJ1-3, with D possibly TRBD1 on 5 matching bases. V gave up 5 bases and J gave up 4 bases, with 9 bases separating them. Per the germline V gene, CDR1 is WNHNN and CDR2 is SYGVQD (reference sequence). The CDR3 has 13 residues. This chain's CDR3 is CASSSGQGNTIYF. The CDR3 DNA reads as TGCGCCAGCAGTTCAGGGCAAGGAAACACCATATATTTT.

This rearrangement joins TRBV27 to TRBJ1-1; D might be TRBD1 (5 bases). Germline CDR1 reads MNHEY; CDR2 reads SMNVEV (reference sequence). The CDR3 has 16 residues. Trimming cost V 4 bases and J 5 bases, with 20 bases left between them. The DNA for the CDR3 is TGTGCCAGCAGTTCTAGAAGGGACTGGGGTGGGACTGAAGCTTTCTTT. It translates to CASSSRRDWGGTEAFF.

The V call is TRBV30, the J call TRBJ2-7; 7 bases line up with TRBD1. The CDR3 totals 14 residues. Unmatched junction bases numbered 7, after V lost 4 bases and J lost 1 base. The germline V gene encodes CDR1 GTSNPN and CDR2 SVGIG (reference sequence). In DNA form, the CDR3 reads TGTGCCTGGAAGTCCGGGACAGCTTCCTACGAGCAGTACTTC. This translates into CAWKSGTASYEQYF.

The chain carries TRBV20-1 and TRBJ2-7; TRBD2 matches at 13 bases. V shed 3 bases, J shed 2 bases, and the junction held 13 bases outside the gene matches. This CDR3 comprises 18 residues. Germline CDR1 is DFQATT and CDR2 is SNEGSKA (reference sequence). CDR3 amino acids: CSASGGTSGAVYTYEQYF. CDR3 DNA: TGCAGTGCTAGTGGAGGGACTAGCGGGGCGGTGTACACCTACGAGCAGTACTTC.

The rearrangement links TRBV15 to TRBJ2-7; the match to TRBD2 covers 7 bases. From germline, CDR1 is LNHNV and CDR2 YYDKDF (reference sequence). V shed 1 base and J 1 base; nucleotides not matched to a gene: 7. This CDR3 region has 16 residues. This chain's CDR3 is CATSRGGGDGSYEQYF. CDR3 sequence (DNA): TGTGCCACCAGCAGAGGTGGGGGGGATGGGTCCTACGAGCAGTACTTC.

This rearrangement joins TRBV6-5 to TRBJ2-3; TRBD2 matches 7 bases. The CDR3 is 15 residues long. The trim removed 6 bases at V and 2 bases at J, leaving 8 bases unmatched. Per the germline V gene, CDR1 is MNHEY and CDR2 is SVGAGI. CDR3 sequence reads: CASRGGGAATDTQYF. CDR3 in DNA: TGTGCCAGCAGGGGGGGAGGGGCCGCCACAGATACGCAGTATTTT.

The V and J genes are TRBV7-6 and TRBJ2-7; D is ambiguous. The CDR3 consists of 14 residues. Per the germline V gene, CDR1 is SGHVS and CDR2 is FNYEAQ. Trimming left V 1 base short and J 0 bases short, with 7 bases between. In DNA form, the CDR3 reads TGTGCCAGCAGCTTAGACGGAACCTCCTACGAGCAGTACTTC. The encoded protein is CASSLDGTSYEQYF. Complete variable domain (other parts from reference TRBV7-6 and TRBJ2-7): GAGVSQSPRYKVTKRGQDVALRCDPISGHVSLYWYRQALGQGPEFLTYFNYEAQQDKSGLPNDRFSAERPEGSISTLTIQRTEQRDSAMYRCASSLDGTSYEQYFGPGTRLTVT.